This entry features one TCR beta chain sequence. Antigen: not known. Sequenced by immunoSEQ multiplex PCR; TCRdb stores in-frame clones only, minus some. Of about 36,000 clones in the sample, 75% to 90% are singletons; the top ten hold roughly 2%. The trim removed 3 bases at V and 6 bases at J, leaving 2 bases unmatched. CDR1 SGHRS and CDR2 YFSETQ come from the germline V gene. The CDR3 is made up of 14 amino acids. The entry originates in a study of T cell clonotyping in hematopoietic cell transplantation. Points from the study as a whole: Broader posttransplant TCR repertoire diversity was predicted by graft donor and pretransplant recipient Inverse Simpson Index values. At the given depth, recipient repertoires were over 97% de novo clonotypes. No sorting was done, leaving CD4 and CD8 contributions mixed. Recipient TCR diversity dropped after transplant; expanded clonotypes rose from day 30 to 180.

The chain carries TRBV5-1 and TRBJ2-3, with 12 bases lining up with TRBD1. The source of this sequence is a woman aged 40 to 50 in good health. Some clones in this sample may be carry-over from other donors' samples. Specimen: peripheral blood mononuclear cells. CDR3 nucleotides: TGCGCCAGCAGCTGGGGACAGGGGGCGGATACGCAGTATTTT. Its translation: CASSWGQGADTQYF.